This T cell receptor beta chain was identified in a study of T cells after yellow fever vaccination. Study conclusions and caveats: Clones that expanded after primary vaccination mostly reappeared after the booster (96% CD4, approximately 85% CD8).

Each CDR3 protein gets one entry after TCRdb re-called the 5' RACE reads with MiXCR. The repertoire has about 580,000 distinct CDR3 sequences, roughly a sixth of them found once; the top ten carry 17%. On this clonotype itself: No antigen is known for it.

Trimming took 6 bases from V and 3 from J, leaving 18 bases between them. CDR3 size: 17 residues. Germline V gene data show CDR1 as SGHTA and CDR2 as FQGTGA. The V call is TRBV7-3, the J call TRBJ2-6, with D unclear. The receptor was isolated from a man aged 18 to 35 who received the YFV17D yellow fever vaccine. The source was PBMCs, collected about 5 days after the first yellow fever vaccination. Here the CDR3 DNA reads TGTGCCAGCAGGGAAAGGGTGACGACGGGTGGGGCCAACGTCCTGACTTTC. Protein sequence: CASRERVTTGGANVLTF.